This note documents a single TCR beta chain sequence. Some clones are missing from TCRdb's copy, which holds only in-frame ones; the method was immunoSEQ multiplex PCR. There are 110,000 to 150,000 clones in the sample; approximately 86% occur only once, and about 8% lies in the top ten. This entry is derived from a study of blood T cell repertoires in COVID-19. On the study more broadly: Samples taken during acute and convalescent COVID-19 were collected in the United States, Italy and Spain. The analysed material was cDNA or gDNA that came from T cells, B-cell-depleted T cells, or PBMCs.

Germline-derived CDR1 and CDR2 are MDHEN and SYDVKM. Germline trimming cut 6 bases from V and 3 bases from J; bases unmatched to any gene: 8. The CDR3 runs to 15 residues. Sequenced: peripheral blood. The receptor was derived from a woman aged 55-69 years with acute or convalescent COVID-19. V and J are TRBV28 and TRBJ2-7; 10 bases are a match to TRBD1. Here the CDR3 reads CASRPLGQGSYEQYF. The CDR3 DNA reads TGTGCCAGCAGACCCCTGGGACAGGGGAGCTACGAGCAGTACTTC.